These 15 T cell receptor beta chains originate from one sample sequenced in a study of CD8+ T cells in alopecia areata. Treatment given: oral pan-JAK inhibitor, 5-10 mg twice daily. Isolated RNA was reverse transcribed into cDNA used as the sequencing template. The repertoire was sequenced with immunoSEQ multiplex PCR; TCRdb's copy has only in-frame clones and lacks some. The sample has about 190,000 clones; about three fifths are singletons. The sequenced sample was CD4+ T cells sorted from blood, obtained at roughly week 49, from a patient treated with tofacitinib. The receptors derive from a human donor with alopecia areata.

This clone is classed as medium-sized. This chain joins TRBV5-6 and TRBJ1-1; no definite D call. The V end was cut by 4 bases, the J end by 3 bases, with 13 bases between. The length of the CDR3 is 14 residues. Germline V gives CDR1 SGHDT, CDR2 YYEEEE. The CDR3 sequence is CASSLSFLDTEAFF. CDR3 coding DNA: TGTGCCAGCAGCCTATCGTTCCTAGACACTGAAGCTTTCTTT.

The chain joins TRBV12-5 to TRBJ1-4, with 8 nucleotides matching TRBD1. CDR1 is LGHNT and CDR2 is FRNRAP in the germline V gene. The ends lost 4 bases at V and 7 bases at J; junction bases unmatched: 5. The CDR3 covers 14 residues. CDR3 amino acids: CASGYTGGSEKLFF. CDR3 DNA: TGTGCTAGTGGTTATACAGGGGGTTCTGAAAAACTGTTTTTT.

The chain joins TRBV5-1 to TRBJ2-5, with a possible D match to TRBD2 (6 bases). The CDR3 spans 14 residues. The germline CDR1 and CDR2 sequences are SGHRS and YFSETQ. With 2 bases removed from V and 2 bases from J, the gap between germline ends came to 10 bases. The CDR3 DNA reads TGCGCCAGCAGCTTCGGGGGTCGACAAGAGACCCAGTACTTC. It encodes CASSFGGRQETQYF.

The chain couples TRBV6-1 to TRBJ2-7; perhaps TRBD1 as D (5 bases). This CDR3 spans 13 amino acids. V was trimmed by 5 bases and J by 6 bases, leaving 14 bases between them. CDR1 and CDR2 from the germline V gene are MNHNS and SASEGT. DNA of the CDR3: TGTGCCAGCAGTCTACTTCTCCAGGGCGAGCAGTACTTC. This gives the protein CASSLLLQGEQYF.

The rearrangement links TRBV5-1 to TRBJ1-2; maybe TRBD1 (5 bases). V dropped 4 bases and J dropped 4 bases, with 11 bases sitting between them. This CDR3 comprises 13 residues. Per germline, CDR1 SGHRS and CDR2 YFSETQ. The CDR3 nucleotides read TGCGCCAGCAGCCCAGACAGCCTCTATGGCTACACCTTC. This translates into CASSPDSLYGYTF.

The J gene is TRBJ2-3, the V gene TRBV5-1; tentatively, D is TRBD2 (5 bases). Looked up from germline, CDR1 is SGHRS and CDR2 is YFSETQ. The V and J ends lost 0 bases and 6 bases respectively, with 14 bases between them. The CDR3 consists of 15 residues. In nucleotides, the CDR3 is TGCGCCAGCAGCTTGGAGGGAGCAGCGGCGGATACGCAGTATTTT. This gives the protein CASSLEGAAADTQYF.

The J gene is TRBJ2-6, the V gene TRBV6-1; D gene uncertain. The germline gives CDR1 MNHNS, CDR2 SASEGT. The ends were cut back, 2 bases at V and 3 bases at J, with 8 bases in the middle. The CDR3 loop spans 15 amino acids. The CDR3 nucleotides are TGTGCCAGCAGTGAACCCGGTTTTGGGGCCAACGTCCTGACTTTC. Residues: CASSEPGFGANVLTF.

The rearrangement links TRBV30 to TRBJ2-6, with 9 bases that match TRBD2. Germline V gene data show CDR1 as GTSNPN and CDR2 as SVGIG (reference sequence). Trimming at V came to 1 base and at J to 0 bases, leaving 4 bases not matched to a gene. This CDR3 has 17 residues. The CDR3 spells CAWSGLAGLSGANVLTF. In DNA form, the CDR3 reads TGTGCCTGGAGTGGCCTAGCGGGGCTCTCTGGGGCCAACGTCCTGACTTTC.

The V and J genes are TRBV20-1 and TRBJ2-3; the D is unclear. The CDR3 totals 11 residues. V gave up 5 bases and J gave up 6 bases, with 9 bases separating them. CDR1 DFQATT and CDR2 SNEGSKA come from the germline V gene (reference sequence). The CDR3: CSASQVDTQYF. In nucleotides, the CDR3 is TGCAGTGCTTCCCAGGTGGATACGCAGTATTTT.

The chain couples TRBV30 to TRBJ1-1; 9 nucleotides line up with TRBD1. The J segment lost 0 bases and the V segment lost 6 bases, leaving 11 bases of the junction unmatched. CDR3 length equals 16 residues. CDR1 is GTSNPN and CDR2 is SVGIG in the germline V gene (reference sequence). The CDR3: CACPRRDRVLNTEAFF. CDR3 nucleotide sequence: TGTGCCTGTCCGAGGAGGGACAGGGTATTGAACACTGAAGCTTTCTTT.

The V gene is TRBV7-2, the J gene TRBJ2-3; 8 bases are a match to TRBD2. The CDR3 sequence is 15 residues long. The V and J ends lost 3 bases and 7 bases, in that order; junction bases with no gene match: 9. Per the germline V gene, CDR1 is SGHTA and CDR2 is FQGNSA. CDR3 DNA: TGTGCCAGCAGCTTCGCGGGGGGCACGGGATATACGCAGTATTTT. Protein product: CASSFAGGTGYTQYF.

This chain uses TRBV5-1 with TRBJ2-3, with D possibly matching TRBD2 (5 bases). With 2 bases removed from V and 4 bases from J, the gap between germline ends came to 11 bases. This CDR3 spans 14 amino acids. The germline V gene has CDR1 SGHRS and CDR2 YFSETQ. CDR3 nucleotides: TGCGCCAGCAGCTTCGGGGTGTCGGCAGATACGCAGTATTTT. It yields the protein CASSFGVSADTQYF.

This rearrangement joins TRBV7-2 to TRBJ2-3, with no clear D. The CDR3 length is 13 residues. The V end lost 5 bases, the J end lost 0 bases, and 6 bases lay between the germline ends. Per the germline V gene, CDR1 is SGHTA and CDR2 is FQGNSA. The CDR3 is CASSDWSTDTQYF. CDR3 DNA sequence: TGTGCCAGCAGCGACTGGAGCACAGATACGCAGTATTTT.

The gene calls are TRBV29-1 and TRBJ2-7, with 10 positions matching TRBD2. The V gene end was trimmed by 5 bases and the J gene end by 8 bases; junction bases not matched to a gene: 12. Germline assignment: CDR1 SQVTM and CDR2 ANQGSEA. This CDR3 spans 14 amino acids. CDR3 region: CSVRRALAGEQQYF. The CDR3 nucleotides read TGCAGCGTTCGAAGAGCTCTAGCGGGGGAGCAGCAGTACTTC.

This clone occurred a few times. The chain has TRBV5-6 and TRBJ1-2; tentatively, D is TRBD1 (5 bases). The CDR3 is 14 residues long. The ends were cut back, 2 bases at V and 6 bases at J, with 14 bases in the middle. Germline CDR1 and CDR2: SGHDT and YYEEEE. The CDR3 nucleotides are TGTGCCAGCAGCTTAGGACACTCGTGGGATGGCTACACCTTC. Amino acids: CASSLGHSWDGYTF. The full variable domain, with the rest looked up from reference TRBV5-6 and TRBJ1-2, is DAGVTQSPTHLIKTRGQQVTLRCSPKSGHDTVSWYQQALGQGPQFIFQYYEEEERQRGNFPDRFSGHQFPNYSSELNVNALLLGDSALYLCASSLGHSWDGYTFGSGTRLTVV.